The T cell receptor beta chain described here comes from a study of CD8+ T cells in alopecia areata. In the study overall: The drug, tofacitinib, lasted 6 to 18 months, followed by 6 months off drug.

Germline V CDR1 and CDR2: MGHDK, SYGVNS. The CDR3 covers 13 residues. A remark on this clone: Compared with germline, one end of the junction differs, possibly owing to a read error.

Sorting separated CD4+ and CD8+ T cells out of PBMCs. RNA, once extracted, was reverse transcribed into cDNA for use as the sequencing template. The method was immunoSEQ multiplex PCR; TCRdb's version includes in-frame clones alone and lacks a portion of them. The sample has about 150,000 clones; 40% to 65% are singletons. This chain joins TRBV25-1 and TRBJ1-5; the D is unclear. This receptor was taken from a human donor with alopecia areata. This sample comprised CD8+ T cells sorted from blood, obtained at week 0. The CDR3 spells CASSETNNHPQHF. The CDR3 bases are TGTGCCAGCAGTGAAACTAATAATCATCCCCAGCATTTT.